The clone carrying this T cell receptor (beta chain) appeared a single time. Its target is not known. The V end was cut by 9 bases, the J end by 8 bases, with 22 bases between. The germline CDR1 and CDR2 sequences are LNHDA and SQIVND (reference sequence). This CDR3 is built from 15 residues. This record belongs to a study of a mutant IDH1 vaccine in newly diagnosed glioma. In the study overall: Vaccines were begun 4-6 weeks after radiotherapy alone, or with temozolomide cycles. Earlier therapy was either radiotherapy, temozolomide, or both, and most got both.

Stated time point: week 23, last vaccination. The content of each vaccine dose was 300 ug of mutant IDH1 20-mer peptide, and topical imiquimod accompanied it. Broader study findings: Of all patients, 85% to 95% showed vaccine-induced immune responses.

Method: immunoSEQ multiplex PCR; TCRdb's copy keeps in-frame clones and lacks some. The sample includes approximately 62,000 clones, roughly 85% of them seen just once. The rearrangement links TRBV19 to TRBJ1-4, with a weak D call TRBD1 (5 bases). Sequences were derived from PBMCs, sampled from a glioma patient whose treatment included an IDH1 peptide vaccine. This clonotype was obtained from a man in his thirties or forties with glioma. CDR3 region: CASESTGSLGEKLFF. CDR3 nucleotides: TGTGCCAGCGAGTCTACAGGTTCTCTAGGAGAAAAACTGTTTTTT.